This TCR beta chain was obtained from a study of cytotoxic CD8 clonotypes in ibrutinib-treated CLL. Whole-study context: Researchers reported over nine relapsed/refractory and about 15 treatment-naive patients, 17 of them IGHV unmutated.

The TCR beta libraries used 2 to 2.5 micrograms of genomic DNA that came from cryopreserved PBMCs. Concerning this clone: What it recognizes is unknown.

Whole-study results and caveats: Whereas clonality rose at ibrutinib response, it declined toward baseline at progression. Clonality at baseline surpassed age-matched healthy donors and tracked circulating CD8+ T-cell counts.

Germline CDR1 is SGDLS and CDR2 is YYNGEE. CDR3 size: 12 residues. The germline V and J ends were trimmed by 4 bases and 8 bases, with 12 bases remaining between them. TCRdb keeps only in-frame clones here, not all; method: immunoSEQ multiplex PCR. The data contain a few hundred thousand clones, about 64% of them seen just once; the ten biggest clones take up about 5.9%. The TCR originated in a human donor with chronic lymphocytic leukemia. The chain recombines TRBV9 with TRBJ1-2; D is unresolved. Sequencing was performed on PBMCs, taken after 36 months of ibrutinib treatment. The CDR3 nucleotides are TGTGCCAGCAGCTTTGGGTTGCAGGGCTACACCTTC. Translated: CASSFGLQGYTF.